The next 9 T cell receptor beta chains were all read from a single sample in a study of CD8 T cells in ankylosing spondylitis. Findings of the study overall: The study identified a TCR beta motif of about eight highly homologous variants that appeared characteristic of ankylosing spondylitis blood.

One entry per CDR3 protein, called by TCRdb with MiXCR from the 5' RACE reads. The data contain 700,000 or so distinct CDR3 sequences, 19% of them singletons. Antigens of these TCRs are unknown. The sample taken for sequencing was blood, either unsorted or a sorted T cell fraction (not recorded which). The receptors come from a male donor with ankylosing spondylitis.

This clonotype was found many times. The J gene is TRBJ2-5, the V gene TRBV29-1; D possibly matches TRBD1 or TRBD2 (5 bases each). Deletions cut 3 bases from V and 1 base from J, with 9 bases between. The CDR3 covers 13 residues. The germline gives CDR1 SQVTM, CDR2 ANQGSEA. The CDR3 region has the DNA TGCAGCGTTGACAGGGACCTCCAAGAGACCCAGTACTTC. Its translation: CSVDRDLQETQYF.

This clonotype has only a few counts. The V call is TRBV11-2, the J call TRBJ2-7, with TRBD2 matching over 11 bases. V gave up 3 bases and J gave up 5 bases; unmatched junction bases: 6. Germline V gene lookup returns CDR1 SGHAT and CDR2 FQNNGV. The CDR3 is 15 residues long. The CDR3 region is CASSLGASGRNEQYF. In nucleotides, the CDR3 is TGTGCCAGCAGCTTGGGGGCTAGCGGGAGGAACGAGCAGTACTTC.

This clonotype was seen a handful of times. The CDR3 loop reads CASSLGSGREGYEQYF. CDR3 DNA: TGTGCCAGCAGTTTGGGTAGCGGGAGGGAGGGCTACGAGCAGTACTTC. V and J are TRBV12-3 or TRBV12-4 and TRBJ2-7; 11 bases agree with TRBD2. The J segment lost 3 bases and the V segment lost 3 bases, leaving 7 bases of the junction unmatched. This CDR3 spans 16 amino acids.

This clonotype has only a few counts. The chain links TRBV4-2 to TRBJ2-7; D is unclear. V lost 0 bases and J 0 bases, leaving 9 bases between the germline ends. This CDR3 is 15 amino acids long. In germline, CDR1 is LGHNA, CDR2 YNFKEQ. CDR3 sequence reads: CASSQDWANSYEQYF. CDR3 sequence (DNA): TGTGCCAGCAGCCAAGATTGGGCCAACTCCTACGAGCAGTACTTC.

In its sample, this clonotype was seen a few times. This chain links TRBV4-2 with TRBJ1-5, with D possibly matching TRBD1 (5 bases). Trimming took 0 bases from V and 0 from J, leaving 12 bases between them. CDR1 and CDR2 (germline): LGHNA, YNFKEQ. The CDR3 is made up of 17 amino acids. As DNA, the CDR3 is TGTGCCAGCAGCCAAGATCGGTCAGGGTTTAGCAATCAGCCCCAGCATTTT. Translated: CASSQDRSGFSNQPQHF.

This clonotype turned up a few times. This chain connects TRBV13 to TRBJ2-7; the D gene could be TRBD1 or TRBD2 (5 bases each). Trimming cost V 4 bases and J 2 bases, with 15 bases left between them. The CDR3 spans 15 residues. The germline V gene encodes CDR1 PRHDT and CDR2 FYEKMQ (reference sequence). The CDR3 region is CASSSQTRDPYEQYF. The CDR3 bases are TGTGCCAGCAGCTCCCAGACCCGGGACCCCTACGAGCAGTACTTC.

The chain employs TRBV7-8 and TRBJ2-7, with TRBD1 as a possible D gene (7 bases). The V end was cut by 3 bases, the J end by 8 bases, with 29 bases between. The CDR3 contains 18 residues. Germline CDR1 reads SGHVS; CDR2 reads FQNEAQ. The CDR3 DNA reads as TGTGCCAGCAGCTTGGGGGCGGGGACAGATGGGGACGCGGTGAAGCAGTACTTC. This translates into CASSLGAGTDGDAVKQYF.

The rearrangement joins TRBV4-2 to TRBJ2-1; 7 bases match TRBD1. The CDR3 length is 13 residues. Trimming cost V 3 bases and J 10 bases; bases outside gene matches: 6. Looked up from germline, CDR1 is LGHNA and CDR2 is YNFKEQ. The CDR3 spells CASSHRTGDEQFF. The CDR3 nucleotides read TGTGCCAGCAGCCACCGGACAGGCGACGAGCAGTTCTTC.

In regard to this clonotype: One end of the junction does not line up with germline, which may come from a read error. The chain links TRBV14 to TRBJ1-5; D remains unclear. This CDR3 has 12 amino acids. The germline V gene has CDR1 SGHDN and CDR2 FVKESK. The CDR3 protein is CASTQGGQPQHF. The CDR3 DNA reads TGTGCCAGCACCCAAGGAGGGCAGCCCCAGCATTTT.